These 2 T cell receptor beta chains were all obtained from the same sample, sequenced in a study of cytomegalovirus exposure and HLA in healthy donors. PCR was performed using 60 Vbeta and 13 Jbeta primers. Sequencing was performed with immunoSEQ multiplex PCR; in TCRdb, only in-frame clones are kept and a portion is missing. Among some 210,000 clones, 87% were seen once, and the ten largest hold over 1%. The sequenced material came from PBMCs. The receptors were sampled from a young man in good health and CMV-seronegative.

The chain joins TRBV30 to TRBJ2-7; tentatively, D is TRBD2 (5 bases). Germline lookup yields CDR1 GTSNPN and CDR2 SVGIG (reference sequence). The CDR3 has 15 amino acids. V was cut by 0 bases and J by 1 base, with 13 bases left in between. As DNA, the CDR3 is TGTGCCTGGAGTGTTGAGGGTGGTTGGTCCTACGAGCAGTACTTC. Amino acids: CAWSVEGGWSYEQYF.

The J gene is TRBJ2-5, the V gene TRBV5-1; D ambiguous. Germline CDR1 SGHRS, CDR2 YFSETQ. The V end lost 0 bases, the J end lost 2 bases, and 14 bases lay between the germline ends. The CDR3 length is 16 residues. The CDR3 sequence: CASSLVGGRLQETQYF. CDR3 in DNA: TGCGCCAGCAGCTTGGTAGGCGGCCGGCTGCAAGAGACCCAGTACTTC.